This TCR beta chain was sequenced for a study of shared clonotypes between healthy human individuals. The CDR3 spans 18 residues. Germline CDR1 is LGHNA and CDR2 is YNFKEQ. The J segment lost 5 bases and the V segment lost 2 bases, leaving 7 bases of the junction unmatched. Replicate PCRs for sorted subsets used approximately 190 ng DNA; this equaled 25,000 to 35,000 T cell genomes. Some clones are missing from TCRdb's copy, which holds only in-frame ones; the method was immunoSEQ multiplex PCR. The sample has around 2,000,000 clones, 90% to 95% seen once; the top ten hold roughly 0.13%. The gene calls are TRBV4-2 and TRBJ2-3; 16 bases map to TRBD2. The receptor was derived from a man aged 18 to 29 in good health. The specimen sequenced was naive CD4+ T cells sorted from blood. Subset reported: CD45RA+ positively selected. In DNA, the CDR3 is TGTGCCAGCAGCCAAATCGGGACTAGCGGGGGGGCTTTAGATACGCAGTATTTT. Translation: CASSQIGTSGGALDTQYF.